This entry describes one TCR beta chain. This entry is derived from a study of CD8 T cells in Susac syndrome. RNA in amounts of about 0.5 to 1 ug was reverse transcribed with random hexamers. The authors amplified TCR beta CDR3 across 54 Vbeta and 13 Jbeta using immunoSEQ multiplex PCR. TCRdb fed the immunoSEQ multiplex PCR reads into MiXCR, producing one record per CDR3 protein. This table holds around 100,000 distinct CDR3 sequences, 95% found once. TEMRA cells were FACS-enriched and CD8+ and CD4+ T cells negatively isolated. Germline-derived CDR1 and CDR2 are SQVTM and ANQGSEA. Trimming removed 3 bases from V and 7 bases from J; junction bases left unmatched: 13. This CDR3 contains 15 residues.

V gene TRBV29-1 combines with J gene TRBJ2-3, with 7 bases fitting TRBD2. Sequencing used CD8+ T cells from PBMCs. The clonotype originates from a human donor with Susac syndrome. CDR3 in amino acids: CSVERTAPGGNTQYF. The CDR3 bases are TGCAGCGTTGAGAGGACCGCCCCCGGGGGGAATACGCAGTATTTT.